A selection of T cell receptor beta chains follows, all from one sample in a study of OX40 agonist ivuxolimab in advanced cancers. Some clones are missing from TCRdb's copy, which holds only in-frame ones; the method was immunoSEQ multiplex PCR. Of roughly 120,000 clones in the sample, 85% to 95% are singletons; the top ten hold more than 0.7%. The sample was CD4+ or CD8+ T cells sorted from blood, taken in a trial of the OX40 agonist ivuxolimab. These receptors originate from an adult with an advanced solid tumor such as melanoma, head and neck, liver or kidney cancer. Each CDR3 is given with its conserved first and last residue. A D gene is named only where the DNA matches it firmly. Some rows mark clone size as missing; the rest say once, few, many or name a class of expanded clone.

TRBD1	TRBJ2-7	TRBV6-1	NA	TGTGCCAGCAGTGAAGCTGGGGACAGGGCAGACGAGCAGTACTTC	CASSEAGDRADEQYF
NA	TRBJ2-5	TRBV27	NA	TGTGCCAGCAGTTTACACAGGGGGGGATTCCAAGAGACCCAGTACTTC	CASSLHRGGFQETQYF
TRBD2	TRBJ2-1	TRBV28	once	TGTGCCAGCAGTTCTCCATTGACTAGCGGGAGGGCCAACTCCTACAATGAGCAGTTCTTC	CASSSPLTSGRANSYNEQFF
TRBD1	TRBJ2-7	TRBV28	NA	TGTGCCAGCAGCCCCGGGACAGAGAGCTCCTACGAGCAGTACTTC	CASSPGTESSYEQYF
NA	TRBJ2-1	TRBV18	NA	TGTGCCAGCTCGCCACCTTCCCAGGAGAATGAGCAGTTCTTC	CASSPPSQENEQFF
TRBD2	TRBJ2-1	TRBV7-2	NA	TGTGCCAGCAGCTCGACTAGCGGGACAGCCTACAATGAGCAGTTCTTC	CASSSTSGTAYNEQFF
NA	TRBJ1-5	TRBV28	once	TGTGCCAGCCAGAGCGGGGGGGGCAATCAGCCCCAGCATTTT	CASQSGGGNQPQHF
NA	TRBJ2-1	TRBV2	NA	TGTGCCAGCAGGTTCTCCGTGGGGGACTCCTACAATGAGCAGTTCTTC	CASRFSVGDSYNEQFF
NA	TRBJ2-5	TRBV14	NA	TGTGCCAGCAGCTCACGTGGGGGGATTCGGGGAGAGACCCAGTACTTC	CASSSRGGIRGETQYF
TRBD1	TRBJ1-1	TRBV6-1	NA	TGTGCCAGCAGTGAAGCGTGGAGGACAGGTAACACTGAAGCTTTCTTT	CASSEAWRTGNTEAFF
NA	TRBJ1-4	TRBV5-8	NA	TGTGCCAGCAGCCCCAGCTTAGGTGAAAAACTGTTTTTT	CASSPSLGEKLFF
NA	TRBJ1-5	TRBV4-3	NA	TGCGCCAGCAGCCAAGATACGGCCCGGGGTGGGCCCCAGCATTTT	CASSQDTARGGPQHF
NA	TRBJ1-5	TRBV19	NA	TGTGCCAGTAGTTCAGGAATGGCCAATCAGCCCCAGCATTTT	CASSSGMANQPQHF
NA	TRBJ1-1	TRBV5-4	NA	TGTGCCAGCAGTTTTGCGGGGGTACGGAATGAAGCTTTCTTT	CASSFAGVRNEAFF
TRBD2	TRBJ2-4	TRBV7-2	once	TGTGCCAGCAGCTTCGGGCGGGAGGGGGGAAACATTCAGTACTTC	CASSFGREGGNIQYF
TRBD1	TRBJ1-1	TRBV6-5	NA	TGTGCCAGCAGTTATTCGGGGACAGGGTGGGTGAGAGAAGCTTTCTTT	CASSYSGTGWVREAFF
TRBD2	TRBJ2-3	TRBV19	once	TGTGCCAGTAGTCCTCGGACTAGCGGGAGCTCAGATACGCAGTATTTT	CASSPRTSGSSDTQYF
NA	TRBJ1-1	TRBV5-1	NA	TGCGCCAGCAGCTTCGGGCGCCTGGACACTGAAGCTTTCTTT	CASSFGRLDTEAFF
NA	TRBJ2-2	TRBV6-6	NA	TGTGCCAGCAGCTTCACCGGGGAGCTGTTTTTT	CASSFTGELFF
NA	TRBJ2-3	TRBV25-1	NA	TGTGCCAGCAGTGATGGATGGTCGGGAAGGACAGATACGCAGTATTTT	CASSDGWSGRTDTQYF
NA	TRBJ2-3	TRBV19	NA	TGTGCCAGTAGTGCCCCCGGGAGTTCAGATACGCAGTATTTT	CASSAPGSSDTQYF
NA	TRBJ2-5	TRBV5-6	NA	TGTGCCAGCAGCTTGAGGGGGCTGGGAGGGCCATGGGGGACCCAGTACTTC	CASSLRGLGGPWGTQYF
TRBD1	TRBJ1-2	TRBV28	once	TGTGCCAGCAGTTTCTATAGGCCGCTCCGACAGGGATCGCGAGGCTACACCTTC	CASSFYRPLRQGSRGYTF
NA	TRBJ2-7	TRBV19	NA	TGTGCCAGTGCCGTGACGAGGGGGGTCTCCTACGAGCAGTACTTC	CASAVTRGVSYEQYF
TRBD2	TRBJ2-7	TRBV2	NA	TGTGCCAGCAGATTGAGCGGGAGACTACCGGTTTACGAGCAGTACTTC	CASRLSGRLPVYEQYF
NA	TRBJ2-7	TRBV6-1	once	TGTGCCAGCAGGAGTTACGAGCAGTACTTC	CASRSYEQYF
TRBD1	TRBJ2-3	TRBV25-1	NA	TGTGCCAGCAGTGAAGGGGGACAGGGGGCGACTACGCAGTATTTT	CASSEGGQGATTQYF
TRBD2	TRBJ2-5	TRBV9	NA	TGTGCCAGCAGTGGGACTAGCGGTGGGGAGACCCAGTACTTC	CASSGTSGGETQYF
NA	TRBJ1-5	TRBV28	NA	TGTGCCAGCAGTTCTCGTCCAGGGACGGGCAATCAGCCCCAGCATTTT	CASSSRPGTGNQPQHF
NA	TRBJ2-5	TRBV18	NA	TGTGCCAGCTCCGAGCCTTTCCGACAGGCCAAAGAGACCCAGTACTTC	CASSEPFRQAKETQYF
TRBD1	TRBJ1-3	TRBV2	NA	TGTGCCAGCAGCGGACAGGGATCTGGAAACACCATATATTTT	CASSGQGSGNTIYF